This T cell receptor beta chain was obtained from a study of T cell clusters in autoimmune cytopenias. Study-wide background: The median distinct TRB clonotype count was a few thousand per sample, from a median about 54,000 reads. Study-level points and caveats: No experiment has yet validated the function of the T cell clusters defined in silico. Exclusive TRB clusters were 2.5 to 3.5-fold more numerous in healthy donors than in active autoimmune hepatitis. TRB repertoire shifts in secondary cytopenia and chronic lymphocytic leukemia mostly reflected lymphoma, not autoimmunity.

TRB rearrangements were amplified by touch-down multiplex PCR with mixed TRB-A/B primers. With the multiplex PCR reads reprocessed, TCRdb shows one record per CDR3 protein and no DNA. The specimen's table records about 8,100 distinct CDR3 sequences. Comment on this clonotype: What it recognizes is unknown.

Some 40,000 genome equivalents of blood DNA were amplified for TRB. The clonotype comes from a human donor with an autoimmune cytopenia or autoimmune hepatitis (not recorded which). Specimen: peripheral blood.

The chain's CDR3 is CASSPSSAQGGTIYF. The V call is TRBV18, the J call TRBJ1-3; as DNA is missing, the TRBD1 call by TCRdb cannot be tested. CDR3 size: 15 residues. CDR1 KGHSH and CDR2 LQKENI come from the germline V gene.